Presented here are 9 T cell receptor beta chains from one specimen sequenced in a study of T cells in Graves' hyperthyroidism and ophthalmopathy (dated by TCRdb to between 2019 and 2020). Libraries were constructed by multiplex PCR. The data were produced on an Illumina HiSeq 2000. The TCR beta CDR3 regions were amplified from RNA transcripts. The TCR CDR3 was subjected to a first round of RT-PCR using the HTBI primer set and the Qiagen OneStep RT-PCR kit. The public reads were run again by TCRdb, first through fastp at Q25 and then through MiXCR, and only productive beta chains were kept. One record per CDR3 amino acid sequence lists the most common genes and DNA. This sample has a few hundred thousand distinct CDR3 sequences in its table, and around 14% of those were observed once. The ten largest clonotypes hold 13% to 15% of the sample. The sample consisted of blood. Every receptor here comes from a woman between 18 and 29 years old with Graves' hyperthyroidism.

This clonotype was seen repeatedly, ten times or more. In DNA, the CDR3 is TGTGCCAGCAGCTTGTTGCTAGCGGGAGATACGCAGTATTTT. Amino acids: CASSLLLAGDTQYF. The V gene is TRBV11-2, the J gene TRBJ2-3; 8 positions agree with TRBD2. Germline lookup yields CDR1 SGHAT and CDR2 FQNNGV. The CDR3 is 14 amino acids. V was clipped by 3 bases and J by 5 bases; unmatched bases: 4.

This clonotype has just a few counts. The V and J genes are TRBV13 and TRBJ1-5; 7 nucleotides match TRBD1. The CDR3 has 15 residues. Germline V gene lookup returns CDR1 PRHDT and CDR2 FYEKMQ (reference sequence). V lost 4 bases and J lost 2; bases outside the gene matches: 5. In nucleotides, the CDR3 is TGTGCCAGCAGCTGGAGCGACAGGGGCAATCAGCCCCAGCATTTT. As protein: CASSWSDRGNQPQHF.

This rearrangement joins TRBV20-1 to TRBJ2-7, with D unresolved. Trimming removed 3 bases from V and 3 bases from J, with 12 bases in between. The CDR3 spans 13 residues. CDR1 and CDR2 (germline): DFQATT, SNEGSKA (reference sequence). CDR3 residues: CSARGPSFYEQYF. CDR3 bases: TGCAGTGCTAGGGGTCCAAGTTTCTACGAGCAGTACTTC.

This clonotype was seen ten or more times. The gene calls are TRBV11-2 and TRBJ1-1; 8 bases align to TRBD1. V trimming: 4 bases; J trimming: 10 bases; junction bases outside the gene matches: 5. This CDR3 is built from 12 residues. From germline, CDR1 is SGHAT and CDR2 FQNNGV. DNA for the CDR3: TGTGCCAGCAGCTATGGACAGGGAACAGCTTTCTTT. This codes for CASSYGQGTAFF.

The rearrangement joins TRBV20-1 to TRBJ2-7, with 7 bases fitting TRBD1. V trimming: 3 bases; J trimming: 0 bases; junction bases outside the gene matches: 8. Germline-derived CDR1 and CDR2 are DFQATT and SNEGSKA (reference sequence). The CDR3 sequence is 15 residues long. CDR3 nucleotide sequence: TGCAGTGCTAGTGAAGACCCAGGGGGCTCCTACGAGCAGTACTTC. It codes for CSASEDPGGSYEQYF.

This clonotype was counted many times. V usage is TRBV29-1 and J usage is TRBJ1-1; no clear D. Deletions cut 4 bases from V and 0 bases from J, with 6 bases between. CDR1 and CDR2 from the germline V gene are SQVTM and ANQGSEA. This CDR3 has 12 residues. CDR3 sequence: CSVGALNTEAFF. Here the CDR3 DNA reads TGCAGCGTTGGGGCGTTGAACACTGAAGCTTTCTTT.

The rearrangement joins TRBV18 to TRBJ2-5, with D possibly being TRBD2 (7 bases). This CDR3 has 15 amino acids. V dropped 2 bases and J dropped 5 bases, with 15 bases sitting between them. Germline V CDR1 and CDR2: KGHSH, LQKENI. CDR3 sequence reads: CASSPAGAYTETQYF. In DNA, the CDR3 is TGTGCCAGCTCACCAGCGGGGGCCTACACCGAGACCCAGTACTTC.

This clonotype came up many times. The chain has TRBV12-3 or TRBV12-4 and TRBJ2-7, with D perhaps given as TRBD1 or TRBD2 (5 bases each). This CDR3 is 13 amino acids long. Trimming removed 6 bases from V and 3 bases from J, with 12 bases in between. The CDR3 here is CASREGRIYEQYF. Here the CDR3 DNA reads TGTGCCAGCAGAGAGGGACGGATCTACGAGCAGTACTTC.

There are many counts of this clonotype. The genes are TRBV2 and TRBJ1-5; no clear D. Germline CDR1 reads SNHLY; CDR2 reads FYNNEI. V lost 8 bases and J 2 bases, leaving 13 bases between the germline ends. The CDR3 spans 14 residues. The CDR3 DNA follows: TGTGCCAGCTCCCCCCGGTTGGGCAATCAGCCCCAGCATTTT. As protein: CASSPRLGNQPQHF.